A single sample is the source of the 13 T cell receptor beta chains below, sequenced in a study of blood T cell repertoires in COVID-19. TCRdb keeps only in-frame clones here, not all; method: immunoSEQ multiplex PCR. The data show about 85,000 clones, roughly 89% seen once. Sequenced sample: peripheral blood. These receptors came from a man aged 55 to 70 with acute or convalescent COVID-19.

This chain uses TRBV9 with TRBJ2-1, with 8 bases matching TRBD2. The CDR3 loop spans 18 amino acids. J was trimmed by 0 bases and V by 2 bases; bases with no gene match: 10. The germline gives CDR1 SGDLS, CDR2 YYNGEE. CDR3 loop: CASSVRPTGGSSYNEQFF. Written as DNA, the CDR3 is TGTGCCAGCAGCGTTCGCCCGACGGGGGGGAGCTCCTACAATGAGCAGTTCTTC.

This chain links TRBV4-3 with TRBJ1-5, with D possibly TRBD1 on 6 matching bases. Germline values: CDR1 LGHNA, CDR2 YSLEER. CDR3 length equals 15 residues. The germline V and J ends were trimmed by 4 bases and 0 bases, with 10 bases remaining between them. Here the CDR3 reads CASSRGQYSNQPQHF. The CDR3 DNA reads TGCGCCAGCAGCCGCGGACAGTATAGCAATCAGCCCCAGCATTTT.

The CDR3 sequence is CATSGFRGQGSSPLHF. The CDR3, as DNA: TGTGCCACCAGCGGATTCCGGGGACAGGGGAGTTCACCCCTCCACTTT. The chain uses TRBV15 and TRBJ1-6; 10 bases are a match to TRBD1. The CDR3 contains 16 residues. Germline-derived CDR1 and CDR2 are LNHNV and YYDKDF (reference sequence). V trimming: 5 bases; J trimming: 9 bases; junction bases outside the gene matches: 10.

This clone occurred once. The chain has TRBV7-6 and TRBJ2-5; D possibly corresponds to TRBD1 (7 bases). The V end lost 4 bases, the J end lost 7 bases, and 34 bases lay between the germline ends. Germline CDR1 reads SGHVS; CDR2 reads FNYEAQ. This CDR3 is built from 20 residues. CDR3 loop: CASSSRTGAGMGDSLGTQYF. CDR3 in DNA: TGTGCCAGCAGCTCTAGGACCGGAGCGGGTATGGGGGACAGCCTCGGGACCCAGTACTTC.

This rearrangement joins TRBV4-3 to TRBJ1-1, with D perhaps TRBD1 (5 bases). The CDR3 is made up of 16 amino acids. Trimming stripped 0 bases from V and 1 base from J, with 12 bases between. CDR1 is LGHNA, CDR2 YSLEER, per germline. Here the CDR3 DNA reads TGCGCCAGCAGCCAAGATTCCGGGGGAGCGAACACTGAAGCTTTCTTT. Protein: CASSQDSGGANTEAFF.

The CDR3 protein is CASMKGDTIYF. DNA for the CDR3: TGTGCCAGCATGAAAGGGGACACCATATATTTT. The chain recombines TRBV2 with TRBJ1-3; tentatively, D is TRBD1 (5 bases). Germline CDR1 and CDR2: SNHLY and FYNNEI. The CDR3 is 11 amino acids. The V gene lost 7 bases and the J gene lost 8 bases, with 9 bases spanning the gap. The variable domain in full, completed from reference TRBV2 and TRBJ1-3, reads EPEVTQTPSHQVTQMGQEVILRCVPISNHLYFYWYRQILGQKVEFLVSFYNNEISEKSEIFDDQFSVERPDGSNFTLKIRSTKLEDSAMYFCASMKGDTIYFGEGSWLTVV.

The genes are TRBV19 and TRBJ1-4; TRBD1 is a possible D gene (6 bases). This CDR3 has 15 amino acids. Trimming removed 0 bases at V and 4 bases at J, with 9 bases between. The germline V gene has CDR1 LNHDA and CDR2 SQIVND (reference sequence). The CDR3 nucleotides read TGTGCCAGTAGTATAGACAGGGGTCGTAATGAAAAACTGTTTTTT. Translation gives CASSIDRGRNEKLFF.

This clone has a handful of counts. The rearrangement joins TRBV27 to TRBJ1-1; TRBD1 matches 8 bases. There are 14 residues in the CDR3. Trimming at V came to 3 bases and at J to 3 bases, leaving 3 bases not matched to a gene. Per germline, CDR1 MNHEY and CDR2 SMNVEV (reference sequence). The CDR3: CASSFTQGDTEAFF. DNA of the CDR3: TGTGCCAGCAGTTTTACACAGGGGGACACTGAAGCTTTCTTT.

The chain has TRBV29-1 and TRBJ1-1; 9 bases are shared with TRBD1. V was clipped by 6 bases and J by 3 bases; unmatched bases: 8. The CDR3 has 14 amino acids. Germline CDR1 SQVTM, CDR2 ANQGSEA. CDR3 in DNA: TGCAGCGTCACTCGGACAGGGGAGGACACTGAAGCTTTCTTT. Its protein product is CSVTRTGEDTEAFF.

This clone appeared once. V is TRBV19 and J is TRBJ1-1, with a possible D match to TRBD1 (6 bases). Deletions cut 10 bases from V and 11 bases from J, with 20 bases between. The CDR3 has 12 residues. CDR1 is LNHDA and CDR2 is SQIVND in the germline V gene (reference sequence). The CDR3 sequence is CATREGGPGAFF. CDR3 coding DNA: TGTGCCACCCGGGAGGGGGGCCCTGGGGCTTTCTTT.

The chain uses TRBV5-1 and TRBJ1-4, with 8 bases identical to TRBD1. From germline, CDR1 is SGHRS and CDR2 YFSETQ. Unmatched junction bases numbered 6, after V lost 3 bases and J lost 5 bases. The CDR3 length is 15 residues. The CDR3 protein is CASSSFRGLNEKLFF. DNA of the CDR3: TGCGCCAGCAGCTCGTTCAGGGGGCTGAATGAAAAACTGTTTTTT. The variable domain in full, completed from reference TRBV5-1 and TRBJ1-4, reads KAGVTQTPRYLIKTRGQQVTLSCSPISGHRSVSWYQQTPGQGLQFLFEYFSETQRNKGNFPGRFSGRQFSNSRSEMNVSTLELGDSALYLCASSSFRGLNEKLFFGSGTQLSVL.

The chain is built from TRBV4-3 and TRBJ1-2; 7 nucleotides agree with TRBD1. Unmatched junction bases numbered 6, after V lost 0 bases and J lost 5 bases. CDR3 length equals 15 residues. The germline V gene encodes CDR1 LGHNA and CDR2 YSLEER. CDR3 region: CASSQDWQGGYGYTF. Written as DNA, the CDR3 is TGCGCCAGCAGCCAAGATTGGCAGGGGGGATATGGCTACACCTTC.

As DNA, the CDR3 is TGCGCCAGCAGCTTGGACAACTCTGGAAACACCATATATTTT. Translated, it gives CASSLDNSGNTIYF. The J gene is TRBJ1-3, the V gene TRBV5-1; D not certain. This CDR3 is 14 amino acids long. The germline V and J ends were trimmed by 0 bases and 0 bases, with 4 bases remaining between them. Germline CDR1 and CDR2: SGHRS and YFSETQ.